This entry lists 27 T cell receptor beta chains sequenced from one sample in a study of shared T cell receptors in the human thymus. TCRdb keeps only in-frame clones here, not all; method: immunoSEQ multiplex PCR. Found here are more than 550,000 clones, 70% to 90% of them singletons; the top ten hold 0.009% to 0.0095%. The same data also went into a second study, on human thymus T cells.

Source material: thymocytes. The receptor set was obtained from a boy less than two years old with a congenital heart defect.

CDR3 residues: CASSFAGRIVYGYTF. In nucleotides, the CDR3 is TGTGCCAGCAGTTTTGCAGGGAGGATAGTCTATGGCTACACCTTC. The chain is built from TRBV28 and TRBJ1-2; D possibly corresponds to TRBD1 (5 bases). The V end was cut by 3 bases, the J end by 4 bases, with 15 bases between. The V gene's germline CDR1 is MDHEN and CDR2 SYDVKM. The CDR3 totals 15 residues.

The chain combines TRBV5-4 with TRBJ2-3; 9 bases are shared with TRBD2. The J segment lost 4 bases and the V segment lost 0 bases, leaving 3 bases of the junction unmatched. CDR3 length equals 15 residues. CDR1 SGHNT and CDR2 YYREEE come from the germline V gene (reference sequence). CDR3 nucleotide sequence: TGTGCCAGCAGCTTGGCGGCGGGGGGGCCAGATACGCAGTATTTT. Amino acid sequence: CASSLAAGGPDTQYF.

V is TRBV28 and J is TRBJ2-5; 7 bases are a match to TRBD2. J gave up 6 bases and V 2 bases, and 33 bases lay outside the gene matches. The CDR3 is 23 residues long. Per the germline V gene, CDR1 is MDHEN and CDR2 is SYDVKM. CDR3 amino acids: CASSLGRPGVEGLTSVKGKTQYF. For the CDR3, the DNA is TGTGCCAGCAGTTTAGGTCGCCCCGGGGTGGAGGGGCTAACTAGCGTGAAGGGGAAGACCCAGTACTTC. Variable domain in full (rest from reference TRBV28 and TRBJ2-5): DVKVTQSSRYLVKRTGEKVFLECVQDMDHENMFWYRQDPGLGLRLIYFSYDVKMKEKGDIPEGYSVSREKKERFSLILESASTNQTSMYLCASSLGRPGVEGLTSVKGKTQYFGPGTRLLVL.

The chain combines TRBV2 with TRBJ2-7, with 9 bases that match TRBD1. The CDR3 consists of 18 residues. V was pared by 2 bases and J by 5 bases, with 16 bases of the junction left unmatched. Looked up from germline, CDR1 is SNHLY and CDR2 is FYNNEI. The CDR3 here is CASSEMSGSDRGIHEQYF. For the CDR3, the DNA is TGTGCCAGCAGTGAAATGTCAGGATCGGACAGGGGAATCCACGAGCAGTACTTC.

CDR3 in DNA: TGTGCCAGCAGCTTAGAGGACACAGGGACTGAAGCTTTCTTT. It translates to CASSLEDTGTEAFF. V usage is TRBV7-2 and J usage is TRBJ1-1, with D tentatively TRBD1 (6 bases). In germline, CDR1 is SGHTA, CDR2 FQGNSA. Trimming left V 1 base short and J 5 bases short, with 11 bases between. The CDR3 totals 14 residues. The full variable domain, its missing parts supplied by reference TRBV7-2 and TRBJ1-1, is GAGVSQSPSNKVTEKGKDVELRCDPISGHTALYWYRQSLGQGLEFLIYFQGNSAPDKSGLPSDRFSAERTGGSVSTLTIQRTQQEDSAVYLCASSLEDTGTEAFFGQGTRLTVV.

This rearrangement joins TRBV27 to TRBJ2-7; TRBD1 matches at 7 bases. The V gene end was trimmed by 6 bases and the J gene end by 6 bases; junction bases not matched to a gene: 11. Germline V gene sequence: CDR1 MNHEY, CDR2 SMNVEV (reference sequence). This CDR3 is 14 amino acids long. Here the CDR3 reads CASRNRDRGGEQYF. CDR3 bases: TGTGCCAGCAGAAACCGGGACAGAGGAGGCGAGCAGTACTTC.

V gene TRBV27 combines with J gene TRBJ2-3; 8 bases agree with TRBD1. CDR1 is MNHEY and CDR2 is SMNVEV in the germline V gene (reference sequence). The CDR3 spans 16 residues. The junction had 6 bases not matched to a gene; V was cut back by 3 bases and J by 1 base. The chain's CDR3 is CASSFQGADGTDTQYF. The CDR3 nucleotides read TGTGCCAGCAGTTTCCAGGGGGCGGACGGCACAGATACGCAGTATTTT.

V is TRBV2 and J is TRBJ2-7, with TRBD2 matching 10 bases. CDR1 is SNHLY and CDR2 is FYNNEI in the germline V gene. Unmatched junction bases numbered 2, after V lost 6 bases and J lost 0 bases. The CDR3 covers 14 residues. CDR3 nucleotide sequence: TGTGCCAGCAGCGGACTAGCGGCCTCCTACGAGCAGTACTTC. This gives the protein CASSGLAASYEQYF.

The chain is built from TRBV4-1 and TRBJ2-1, with D possibly TRBD2 on 6 matching bases. The CDR3 runs to 16 residues. The V end lost 5 bases, the J end lost 4 bases, and 18 bases lay between the germline ends. CDR1 and CDR2 from the germline V gene are MGHRA and YSYEKL. This CDR3 reads CASSSTSSPKYNEQFF. DNA of the CDR3: TGCGCCAGCAGCTCTACTAGCTCCCCAAAATACAATGAGCAGTTCTTC.

The J gene is TRBJ2-1, the V gene TRBV5-1, with TRBD2 matching 7 bases. CDR3 length equals 16 residues. The V and J ends lost 4 bases and 4 bases, in that order; junction bases with no gene match: 11. The germline gives CDR1 SGHRS, CDR2 YFSETQ. The CDR3 sequence: CASSARESGTYNEQFF. The DNA for the CDR3 is TGCGCCAGCAGCGCCCGCGAAAGCGGGACGTACAATGAGCAGTTCTTC.

Only a few counts were recorded for this clone. The rearrangement joins TRBV28 to TRBJ1-3; TRBD1 matches at 11 bases. CDR3 length: 19 amino acids. Germline V lookup: CDR1 MDHEN, CDR2 SYDVKM. V shed 5 bases, J shed 0 bases, and the junction held 12 bases outside the gene matches. The CDR3 here is CASSTHHLGTGGSGNTIYF. CDR3 nucleotides: TGTGCCAGCAGTACTCACCACCTCGGGACAGGGGGCTCTGGAAACACCATATATTTT.

About this clone itself: The junction differs from germline at one of its ends, possibly a read error. The chain carries TRBV5-1 and TRBJ1-2, with a tentative D call TRBD1 (6 bases). CDR1 and CDR2 from the germline V gene are SGHRS and YFSETQ. The CDR3 contains 11 residues. In DNA, the CDR3 is TGCGCCAGCAGCTCTGCTGACAGGATATTCTTC. Translation: CASSSADRIFF. The whole variable domain, filled in from reference TRBV5-1 and TRBJ1-2, reads KAGVTQTPRYLIKTRGQQVTLSCSPISGHRSVSWYQQTPGQGLQFLFEYFSETQRNKGNFPGRFSGRQFSNSRSEMNVSTLELGDSALYLCASSSADRIFFGSGTRLTVV.

This chain joins TRBV11-2 and TRBJ1-6, with TRBD1 identical over 7 bases. The germline CDR1 and CDR2 sequences are SGHAT and FQNNGV. J gave up 9 bases and V 5 bases, and 13 bases lay outside the gene matches. The CDR3 contains 16 residues. As DNA, the CDR3 is TGTGCCAGCAGCCCGAGCCTTACAGGGGTAGGTTCACCCCTCCACTTT. The encoded protein is CASSPSLTGVGSPLHF.

Note on this clone: A read error may produce the germline difference seen at one junction end. Different DNA sequences within this sample yield the same CDR3. This chain joins TRBV4-2 and TRBJ1-6; 7 bases align to TRBD1. Germline CDR1 and CDR2: LGHNA and YNFKEQ. The CDR3 contains 20 residues. The CDR3 spells CASSQSYRKGAIERNSPLHF. The DNA of the CDR3 is TGTGCCAGCAGCCAATCTTATCGGAAGGGGGCGATTGAACGTAATTCCCCCCTCCACTTT.

The chain recombines TRBV27 with TRBJ2-7; 9 bases line up with TRBD1. V gave up 10 bases and J gave up 3 bases; unmatched junction bases: 13. The germline V gene encodes CDR1 MNHEY and CDR2 SMNVEV (reference sequence). The CDR3 is made up of 15 amino acids. The CDR3 DNA reads TGTGCCACCATCAACTCGGGACAGGGAGACTACGAGCAGTACTTC. As protein: CATINSGQGDYEQYF.

The table lists this clone with a few counts. The V call is TRBV5-5, the J call TRBJ1-6; weak D call: TRBD1 (5 bases). CDR3 size: 15 residues. Trimming removed 3 bases at V and 9 bases at J, with 16 bases between. CDR1 SGHKS and CDR2 YYEKEE come from the germline V gene (reference sequence). The CDR3 loop reads CASSSVPGLGSPLHF. CDR3 DNA: TGTGCCAGCAGCTCCGTCCCGGGACTGGGTTCACCCCTCCACTTT.

This chain connects TRBV29-1 to TRBJ2-1; 9 bases are shared with TRBD2. Germline CDR1 and CDR2: SQVTM and ANQGSEA. J lost 5 bases, V lost 3 bases, and 11 bases had no gene match. The CDR3 length is 16 residues. CDR3 sequence (DNA): TGCAGCGTTGAGGGTCTAGCGGGATTGGGGAACAATGAGCAGTTCTTC. It is translated as CSVEGLAGLGNNEQFF.

V gene TRBV7-2 combines with J gene TRBJ2-5; 8 nucleotides match TRBD2. The V and J ends lost 0 bases and 2 bases, in that order; junction bases with no gene match: 5. Looked up from germline, CDR1 is SGHTA and CDR2 is FQGNSA. The CDR3 loop spans 16 amino acids. The CDR3 reads CASSLAPCGGQETQYF. The CDR3 region has the DNA TGTGCCAGCAGCTTAGCTCCCTGCGGGGGGCAAGAGACCCAGTACTTC.

In its sample, this clone was seen once. The chain carries TRBV30 and TRBJ1-4, with D possibly TRBD1 on 5 matching bases. Trimming left V 0 bases short and J 3 bases short, with 14 bases between. The germline V gene encodes CDR1 GTSNPN and CDR2 SVGIG (reference sequence). The CDR3 is made up of 16 amino acids. The CDR3 DNA sequence: TGTGCCTGGAGTGTAAGCAGGGTCCCAGCTAATGAAAAACTGTTTTTT. Protein product: CAWSVSRVPANEKLFF.

A single count supports this clone. V usage is TRBV5-4 and J usage is TRBJ2-1; a weak D match, TRBD1 (6 bases). CDR1 SGHNT and CDR2 YYREEE come from the germline V gene (reference sequence). The V end was cut by 3 bases, the J end by 5 bases, with 24 bases between. This CDR3 has 18 amino acids. This CDR3 is CASSYIRRGLIYDNEQFF. CDR3 sequence (DNA): TGTGCCAGCAGCTACATTCGCAGGGGCCTCATATACGACAATGAGCAGTTCTTC.

The chain combines TRBV19 with TRBJ2-3; the match to TRBD2 covers 14 bases. Trimming took 3 bases from V and 2 from J; bases not matched to a gene: 10. CDR3 length equals 19 residues. The germline CDR1 and CDR2 sequences are LNHDA and SQIVND (reference sequence). CDR3 DNA: TGTGCCAGTAGTATTAGTGCGGGGACTAGCGGGAGCACCACAGATACGCAGTATTTT. Amino acid sequence: CASSISAGTSGSTTDTQYF.

This clone was counted once. The chain employs TRBV14 and TRBJ2-1, with 10 bases identical to TRBD1. Germline values: CDR1 SGHDN, CDR2 FVKESK. The CDR3 has 14 amino acids. The J segment lost 7 bases and the V segment lost 4 bases, leaving 4 bases of the junction unmatched. Written as DNA, the CDR3 is TGTGCCAGCAGCCCGGGACAGGGGTCGAATGAGCAGTTCTTC. Translated, it gives CASSPGQGSNEQFF.

The chain is built from TRBV28 and TRBJ2-1, with D possibly matching TRBD1 (5 bases). From germline, CDR1 is MDHEN and CDR2 SYDVKM. The V end was cut by 3 bases, the J end by 4 bases, with 22 bases between. This CDR3 is built from 18 residues. The DNA of the CDR3 is TGTGCCAGCAGTTTTAATCCTCGAGACAGTAGTTTATACAATGAGCAGTTCTTC. Protein sequence: CASSFNPRDSSLYNEQFF.

V is TRBV2 and J is TRBJ1-5, with 7 bases matching TRBD1. The CDR3 runs to 13 residues. V lost 6 bases to trimming and J lost 7 bases; unmatched junction nucleotides: 6. Germline CDR1 reads SNHLY; CDR2 reads FYNNEI. This CDR3 is CASRRQGGQPQHF. The CDR3 nucleotides read TGTGCCAGCAGACGACAGGGTGGCCAGCCCCAGCATTTT.

The chain combines TRBV5-5 with TRBJ1-6, with 7 bases lining up with TRBD1. CDR1 SGHKS and CDR2 YYEKEE come from the germline V gene (reference sequence). V lost 3 bases and J lost 7; bases outside the gene matches: 7. This CDR3 is built from 15 residues. DNA of the CDR3: TGTGCCAGCAGCTCTGACAGGGTAAGGAATTCACCCCTCCACTTT. It translates to CASSSDRVRNSPLHF.

The rearrangement links TRBV29-1 to TRBJ2-1; 10 positions agree with TRBD2. This CDR3 comprises 14 residues. CDR1 and CDR2 (germline): SQVTM, ANQGSEA. V lost 3 bases and J lost 6; bases outside the gene matches: 5. For the CDR3, the DNA is TGCAGCGTTGATCCTAGCGGGGGTGTCAATGAGCAGTTCTTC. Translating it yields CSVDPSGGVNEQFF.

The rearrangement links TRBV18 to TRBJ1-6; perhaps TRBD1 as D (5 bases). V lost 1 base and J 0 bases, leaving 13 bases between the germline ends. In germline, CDR1 is KGHSH, CDR2 LQKENI. The CDR3 has 18 residues. The DNA of the CDR3 is TGTGCCAGCTCACCACAGGGTAGGGGCCTCTCCTATAATTCACCCCTCCACTTT. Translating gives CASSPQGRGLSYNSPLHF.